Here is one T cell receptor (beta chain) with its context. Its target is not known. The data originate from a study of cytomegalovirus exposure and HLA in healthy donors. Overall study findings and caveats: A further, later analysis showed that HLA-associated TCR beta chains (compared with equally common others) were more clonally expanded.

PCR amplification relied on 60 Vbeta primers (plus 13 Jbeta primers). Here immunoSEQ multiplex PCR was the method, and the copy in TCRdb shows in-frame clones only, minus some. The table records some 170,000 clones, under 85% of them present only once. Trimming removed 0 bases at V and 0 bases at J, with 20 bases between. CDR1 PRHDT and CDR2 FYEKMQ come from the germline V gene (reference sequence). The CDR3 has 20 amino acids. This sequence was found in a woman between 25 and 40 years old in good health and CMV-seronegative. The J gene is TRBJ2-2, the V gene TRBV13, with a weak D call TRBD1 (6 bases). Input material: PBMCs. The CDR3 loop is CASSLGPQHRTDPNTGELFF. CDR3 nucleotides: TGTGCCAGCAGCTTAGGCCCCCAGCACAGGACAGACCCGAACACCGGGGAGCTGTTTTTT. Based on the CDR3 plus reference TRBV13 and TRBJ2-2, the full variable domain is AAGVIQSPRHLIKEKRETATLKCYPIPRHDTVYWYQQGPGQDPQFLISFYEKMQSDKGSIPDRFSAQQFSDYHSELNMSSLELGDSALYFCASSLGPQHRTDPNTGELFFGEGSRLTVL.